This T cell receptor beta chain was documented in a study of tumour-infiltrating T cells in Burkitt lymphoma. Study as a whole: Productive clonality predicted overall and progression-free survival.

Clones were read by immunoSEQ multiplex PCR, and TCRdb kept only the in-frame ones, dropping some. The top ten hold approximately 7% of the sample, which has 11,000 to 15,000 clones, roughly 75% seen once. The CDR3 is 12 amino acids. The V end was cut by 5 bases, the J end by 4 bases, with 6 bases between. Germline loops: CDR1 SEHNR, CDR2 FQNEAQ (reference sequence). Sequencing was done on a sample of tumor tissue. The sequence came from a human donor with diffuse large B-cell lymphoma. The chain is built from TRBV7-9 and TRBJ2-1; D unclear. The CDR3 DNA reads TGTGCCAGCAGCCCCGGGTACAATGAGCAGTTCTTC. As protein: CASSPGYNEQFF.